This T cell receptor (beta chain) was sequenced during a study of radiotherapy plus CTLA-4 blockade in lung cancer. Across the whole study: Objective responses were observed in around 17% of patients, and disease control was achieved by 31%. General observations from the study: Among reported predictors of response, early blood T cell clone dynamics with interferon-beta performed best. Expansion of tumor-derived TCR clones was observed in blood after radiotherapy plus ipilimumab.

Comments on this clone: Its target is not known.

Treatment of patients with chemo-refractory metastatic non-small-cell lung cancer consisted of focal radiation plus CTLA-4 blockade with ipilimumab. Some clones are missing from TCRdb's copy, which holds only in-frame ones; the method was immunoSEQ multiplex PCR. Of around 77,000 clones listed, around 74% are singletons. The clonotype was recovered from a human donor with non-small cell lung cancer whose response to radiotherapy plus ipilimumab could not be evaluated. The source material was peripheral blood, sampled from a patient treated with radiotherapy plus ipilimumab.

The CDR3, as DNA: TGTGCCAGTAGTATGTCCTGGGGGCTAGGGGAGCTGTTTTTT. Its protein product is CASSMSWGLGELFF. The chain has TRBV19 and TRBJ2-2, with D perhaps TRBD1 (6 bases). This CDR3 region has 14 residues. Trimming took 3 bases from V and 8 from J, leaving 13 bases between them. From germline, CDR1 is LNHDA and CDR2 SQIVND (reference sequence).